These T cell receptor beta chains were read from a single sample in a study of T-cell reconstitution after alpha-beta-depleted transplantation in children. Via MiXCR, TCRdb re-called the PCR reads, giving one row per CDR3 protein. Here the sample spans a few hundred thousand distinct CDR3 sequences, about a tenth being singletons. This material consisted of PBMCs from the stem cell graft donor, taken from the stem cell graft. The source is a human donor who donated a stem cell graft to a child with acute lymphoblastic leukemia. CDR3s include the opening cysteine and the closing phenylalanine or tryptophan. The order of the fields is CDR3 length, D gene, J gene, V gene, clone size, CDR3 DNA, CDR3 protein. The D gene is left open where the match is weak. The size of a clone is reported for some rows only, either as once, few or many, or as a class for expanded clones.

len: 15
d_gene: .
j_gene: TRBJ1-5
v_gene: TRBV7-8
abundance: .
CDR3nt: TGTGCCAGCAGCTTAGGGGGGCTTGGCAATCAGCCCCAGCATTTT
CDR3aa: CASSLGGLGNQPQHF

len: 15
d_gene: TRBD1
j_gene: TRBJ2-1
v_gene: TRBV5-1
abundance: many
CDR3nt: TGCGCCAGCAGCAGATTTCCGGGACAGGGCAATGAGCAGTTCTTC
CDR3aa: CASSRFPGQGNEQFF

len: 12
d_gene: .
j_gene: TRBJ2-2
v_gene: TRBV7-8
abundance: many
CDR3nt: TGTGCCAGCAGCTTAGCTCCCCGGGAGCTGTTTTTT
CDR3aa: CASSLAPRELFF

len: 16
d_gene: TRBD1
j_gene: TRBJ2-1
v_gene: TRBV11-2
abundance: many
CDR3nt: TGTGCCAGCAGCTCCTGGGGGACAGGGGTACACAATGAGCAGTTCTTC
CDR3aa: CASSSWGTGVHNEQFF

len: 15
d_gene: TRBD2
j_gene: TRBJ2-1
v_gene: TRBV6-2/TRBV6-3
abundance: few
CDR3nt: TGTGCCAGCAGCCTCCGCGGAGCGGGAGGGGTTTTTCCGTTCTTC
CDR3aa: CASSLRGAGGVFPFF

len: 14
d_gene: .
j_gene: TRBJ2-7
v_gene: TRBV29-1
abundance: few
CDR3nt: TGCAGCGTTGAGGTGACAGAAAGCTCCTACGAGCAGTACTTC
CDR3aa: CSVEVTESSYEQYF

len: 13
d_gene: TRBD1
j_gene: TRBJ2-7
v_gene: TRBV20-1
abundance: many
CDR3nt: TGCAGTGGGTGGACAGGGAGGATCGGCGAGCAGTACTTC
CDR3aa: CSGWTGRIGEQYF

len: 15
d_gene: TRBD1
j_gene: TRBJ2-1
v_gene: TRBV7-9
abundance: few
CDR3nt: TGTGCCAGCAGCCCCCGGGACAGCCTGTTCAATGAGCAGTTCTTC
CDR3aa: CASSPRDSLFNEQFF

len: 14
d_gene: .
j_gene: TRBJ2-7
v_gene: TRBV20-1
abundance: .
CDR3nt: TGCAGTGTCACTGCTCACGCGATCTCCTACGAGCAGTACTTC
CDR3aa: CSVTAHAISYEQYF

len: 14
d_gene: .
j_gene: TRBJ2-5
v_gene: TRBV7-8
abundance: few
CDR3nt: TGTGCCAGCAGCTTAGCGCAGGAGACAGAGACCCAGTACTTC
CDR3aa: CASSLAQETETQYF

len: 14
d_gene: .
j_gene: TRBJ2-1
v_gene: TRBV6-5
abundance: few
CDR3nt: TGTGCCAGCAGTTACTCGATAGAGCAGAGCTATCAGTTCTTC
CDR3aa: CASSYSIEQSYQFF

len: 15
d_gene: .
j_gene: TRBJ2-2
v_gene: TRBV7-2
abundance: .
CDR3nt: TGTGCCAGCAGCTTAGTAATTTCCCGGGCCGGGGAGCTGTTTTTT
CDR3aa: CASSLVISRAGELFF

len: 20
d_gene: TRBD2
j_gene: TRBJ2-1
v_gene: TRBV12-3/TRBV12-4
abundance: once
CDR3nt: TGTGCCAGCAGTGCGAGAGCCGGGACTAGCAAAATTCCCTCCTACAATGAGCAGTTCTTC
CDR3aa: CASSARAGTSKIPSYNEQFF

len: 15
d_gene: TRBD2
j_gene: TRBJ2-3
v_gene: TRBV7-9
abundance: few
CDR3nt: TGTGCCAGCAGCCCCACTATGAGCGGGAAAGATACGCAGTATTTT
CDR3aa: CASSPTMSGKDTQYF

len: 15
d_gene: TRBD2
j_gene: TRBJ2-3
v_gene: TRBV20-1
abundance: .
CDR3nt: TGCAGTGCTACTGGGACTAGCGGGGTTTTAGATACGCAGTATTTT
CDR3aa: CSATGTSGVLDTQYF